One and the same sample provided the 10 T cell receptor beta chains below, sequenced in a study of PD-L1 blockade in urothelial cancer (dated by TCRdb to 2017 to 2019). Receptor amplification or capture employed the immunoSEQ multiplex PCR assay. The table comes from immuneACCESS by way of TCRdb, which keeps in-frame sequences with V and J called. Part of the clones is missing from these tables; in studies checked, under half for an unresolved V gene and the rest for unknown reasons. This sample gives 85,000 to 100,000 clones in total; around 86% of them show up just once. The top ten clonotypes cover 2% of the sample. The time point label, read with the paper, signifies: pretreatment peripheral blood. Material: PBMCs, obtained around atezolizumab (anti-PD-L1) treatment. These receptors originate from a man aged 60-69 years with urothelial cancer.

The table lists this clone with a few counts. The CDR3 protein is CASSPGTANTDTQYF. The CDR3 nucleotides read TGCGCCAGCAGCCCGGGGACAGCTAACACAGATACGCAGTATTTT. The chain couples TRBV4-1 to TRBJ2-3, with 7 bases lining up with TRBD1. Per germline, CDR1 MGHRA and CDR2 YSYEKL. The CDR3 extends over 15 amino acids. The V and J ends lost 4 bases and 2 bases, in that order; junction bases with no gene match: 6.

V is TRBV7-3 and J is TRBJ2-2; tentatively, D is TRBD2 (5 bases). CDR1 and CDR2 from the germline V gene are SGHTA and FQGTGA. This CDR3 comprises 16 residues. Trimming cost V 4 bases and J 4 bases, with 16 bases left between them. CDR3 in DNA: TGTGCCAGCAGCTCGTCCCGTCCCGGAGGCACCGGGGAGCTGTTTTTT. This encodes CASSSSRPGGTGELFF.

This clone was seen more than once but under ten times. The rearrangement links TRBV18 to TRBJ1-3, with D unresolved. Deletions cut 2 bases from V and 3 bases from J, with 11 bases between. CDR1 and CDR2 from the germline V gene are KGHSH and LQKENI. The CDR3 extends over 15 amino acids. The CDR3 DNA reads as TGTGCCAGCTCACCATCTGGAGGCAGTGGAAACACCATATATTTT. Protein: CASSPSGGSGNTIYF. Using reference TRBV18 and TRBJ1-3 for the parts outside the CDR3, the full variable domain is NAGVMQNPRHLVRRRGQEARLRCSPMKGHSHVYWYRQLPEEGLKFMVYLQKENIIDESGMPKERFSAEFPKEGPSILRIQQVVRGDSAAYFCASSPSGGSGNTIYFGEGSWLTVV.

V gene TRBV7-2 combines with J gene TRBJ1-5; D is unresolved. The V end was cut by 0 bases, the J end by 0 bases, with 6 bases between. The V gene's germline CDR1 is SGHTA and CDR2 FQGNSA. CDR3 length: 15 residues. In DNA, the CDR3 is TGTGCCAGCAGCTTAGCCCTGTATAGCAATCAGCCCCAGCATTTT. Its protein is CASSLALYSNQPQHF.

This chain joins TRBV27 and TRBJ1-2; TRBD1 is a possible D gene (6 bases). V lost 6 bases and J 3 bases, leaving 17 bases between the germline ends. CDR1 and CDR2 from the germline V gene are MNHEY and SMNVEV (reference sequence). The CDR3 consists of 15 residues. CDR3 in DNA: TGTGCCAGCAGCCCGGCCCCCGGGGGGCACTATGGCTACACCTTC. This codes for CASSPAPGGHYGYTF.

The rearrangement joins TRBV14 to TRBJ1-2; possible D gene TRBD1, 5 bases. The CDR3 covers 15 residues. Germline loops: CDR1 SGHDN, CDR2 FVKESK. The V and J ends lost 0 bases and 4 bases respectively, with 12 bases between them. In DNA, the CDR3 is TGTGCCAGCAGCCAAGATCCAGGGATCCTCTATGGCTACACCTTC. Amino acids: CASSQDPGILYGYTF.

This chain connects TRBV9 to TRBJ1-1; 8 nucleotides agree with TRBD1. The CDR3 has 14 residues. Germline assignment: CDR1 SGDLS and CDR2 YYNGEE. Trimming removed 3 bases from V and 4 bases from J; junction bases left unmatched: 5. CDR3 residues: CASSAGQGVTEAFF. For the CDR3, the DNA is TGTGCCAGCAGCGCAGGACAGGGCGTCACTGAAGCTTTCTTT.

This chain joins TRBV27 and TRBJ1-5, with 8 bases identical to TRBD1. The CDR3 covers 16 residues. CDR1 is MNHEY, CDR2 SMNVEV, per germline (reference sequence). The ends lost 2 bases at V and 4 bases at J; junction bases unmatched: 7. In DNA form, the CDR3 reads TGTGCCAGCAGTTTAAAGACAGGGGCGTATAATCAGCCCCAGCATTTT. Translation gives CASSLKTGAYNQPQHF.

This clone has a handful of counts. The chain joins TRBV5-1 to TRBJ1-4, with TRBD1 matching 10 bases. Trimming took 4 bases from V and 5 from J; bases not matched to a gene: 2. The germline CDR1 and CDR2 sequences are SGHRS and YFSETQ. The CDR3 is made up of 14 amino acids. The CDR3 protein is CASSQGQGNEKLFF. The CDR3 DNA reads TGCGCCAGCAGCCAGGGACAGGGGAATGAAAAACTGTTTTTT.

This clone has only one observation. The chain is built from TRBV6-5 and TRBJ2-7; 7 nucleotides agree with TRBD1. Germline values: CDR1 MNHEY, CDR2 SVGAGI. This CDR3 is 14 amino acids long. V was pared by 8 bases and J by 0 bases, with 7 bases of the junction left unmatched. This CDR3 is CASRQGVASYEQYF. CDR3 coding DNA: TGTGCCAGCCGGCAGGGGGTTGCCTCCTACGAGCAGTACTTC.